These T cell receptor beta chains were read from a single sample in a study of cytomegalovirus exposure and HLA in healthy donors. Assay used: immunoSEQ multiplex PCR; TCRdb lists only in-frame clones, some missing. In the table there are about 110,000 clones, approximately 74% of which are singletons. Sequenced material: PBMCs. The source of these receptors is a woman aged 35 to 49 in good health and CMV-seropositive. Each CDR3 is given with its conserved first and last residue. A D gene is named only where the DNA matches it firmly. Only some rows state a clone size, as once, few, many or a class for expanded clones.

TRBV18,-,-,TRBJ1-1,CASSPTGDTEAFF,TGTGCCAGCTCACCAACCGGGGACACTGAAGCTTTCTTT
TRBV27,-,TRBD2,TRBJ2-3,CASSPNGGAGNTQYF,TGTGCCAGCAGTCCTAACGGGGGGGCTGGAAATACGCAGTATTTT
TRBV9,-,TRBD2,TRBJ2-3,CASSVGTSGALDTQYF,TGTGCCAGCAGCGTGGGGACTAGCGGGGCGTTAGATACGCAGTATTTT
TRBV4-2,few,-,TRBJ1-2,CASSQAEGGYGYTF,TGTGCCAGCAGCCAAGCGGAGGGAGGCTATGGCTACACCTTC
TRBV30,-,TRBD1,TRBJ2-7,CAWSRTGIVYEQYF,TGTGCCTGGAGCCGGACAGGAATCGTCTACGAGCAGTACTTC
TRBV5-1,-,-,TRBJ1-4,CASSLHGLEKLFF,TGCGCCAGCAGCTTGCACGGTTTAGAAAAACTGTTTTTT
TRBV7-2,few,-,TRBJ1-1,CASSLVYRVNTEAFF,TGTGCCAGCAGCTTAGTGTACAGGGTGAACACTGAAGCTTTCTTT
TRBV15,few,TRBD2,TRBJ2-5,CATSRDRLAEYF,TGTGCCACCAGCAGAGACAGACTAGCGGAGTACTTC
TRBV18,-,-,TRBJ2-5,CASSPQSDQETQYF,TGTGCCAGCTCACCGCAGAGCGATCAAGAGACCCAGTACTTC
TRBV7-9,-,-,TRBJ2-5,CASSWTKETQYF,TGTGCCAGCAGCTGGACAAAAGAGACCCAGTACTTC
TRBV11-2,-,TRBD1,TRBJ1-2,CASSFGGPGGSGYTF,TGTGCCAGCAGCTTCGGGGGTCCAGGGGGCTCTGGCTACACCTTC
TRBV7-9,-,-,TRBJ2-7,CASSLAPQGYEQYF,TGTGCCAGCAGCTTAGCGCCCCAGGGGTACGAGCAGTACTTC
TRBV10-3,-,-,TRBJ1-2,CAISPGSHGYTF,TGTGCCATCAGCCCAGGGTCCCATGGCTACACCTTC
TRBV9,once,TRBD1,TRBJ1-2,CASSPRTGGPGGYTF,TGTGCCAGCAGCCCGAGGACAGGGGGCCCGGGTGGCTACACCTTC
TRBV9,-,-,TRBJ1-1,CASSVGGGMNTEAFF,TGTGCCAGCAGCGTAGGAGGAGGGATGAACACTGAAGCTTTCTTT
TRBV7-2,-,TRBD1,TRBJ2-5,CASSARTGLETQYF,TGTGCCAGCAGCGCCCGGACAGGGCTAGAGACCCAGTACTTC
TRBV5-1,-,-,TRBJ2-3,CASSLAPDTQYF,TGCGCCAGCAGCTTGGCTCCAGATACGCAGTATTTT
TRBV5-6,-,-,TRBJ1-6,CASSLQGAYNSPLHF,TGTGCCAGCAGCTTGCAAGGGGCCTATAATTCACCCCTCCACTTT
TRBV5-8,-,-,TRBJ2-7,CASSLGQRDYEQYF,TGTGCCAGCAGCTTGGGCCAGCGAGACTACGAGCAGTACTTC
TRBV30,-,TRBD1,TRBJ2-3,CAWERTGVSTDTQYF,TGTGCCTGGGAAAGGACAGGGGTTTCCACAGATACGCAGTATTTT
TRBV15,-,TRBD2,TRBJ2-7,CATSRDTASGAYEQYF,TGTGCCACCAGCAGAGATACGGCTAGCGGGGCCTACGAGCAGTACTTC
TRBV10-3,-,-,TRBJ2-1,CAISEAGAREQFF,TGTGCCATCAGTGAAGCAGGGGCACGTGAGCAGTTCTTC
TRBV19,-,TRBD1,TRBJ1-1,CASSIGDRVNTEAFF,TGTGCCAGTAGTATAGGGGACAGGGTGAACACTGAAGCTTTCTTT
TRBV4-1,-,TRBD2,TRBJ2-1,CASSHPLLAGQDNEQFF,TGCGCCAGCAGCCACCCCCTCCTAGCGGGGCAGGACAATGAGCAGTTCTTC
TRBV1,-,-,TRBJ2-3,CTSSQDYPVCTDTQYF,TGCACCAGCAGCCAAGATTATCCGGTTTGCACAGATACGCAGTATTTT
TRBV5-1,-,-,TRBJ1-1,CASSLLGPVETEAFF,TGCGCCAGCAGCTTGTTGGGGCCGGTGGAAACTGAAGCTTTCTTT
TRBV4-3,-,TRBD1,TRBJ1-2,CASSQHPTGDYGYTF,TGCGCCAGCAGCCAGCACCCTACAGGGGACTATGGCTACACCTTC
TRBV6-1,few,-,TRBJ2-1,CAATVTSRDEQFF,TGTGCCGCCACGGTTACTAGCCGAGATGAGCAGTTCTTC
TRBV4-2,-,-,TRBJ1-5,CASSVGGYSNQPQHF,TGTGCCAGCAGCGTTGGGGGGTATAGCAATCAGCCCCAGCATTTT